The 5 T cell receptor beta chains presented below share a single source sample, sequenced in a study of T cells in Graves' hyperthyroidism and ophthalmopathy. The CDR3 regions of TCR beta were amplified from RNA transcripts. A set of HTBI primers served as the primers for a first-round RT-PCR of the TCR CDR3. TCRdb reprocessed the multiplex PCR reads with MiXCR, giving one entry per CDR3 protein. The sample holds about 590,000 distinct CDR3 sequences, 15% to 19% seen once. Sequenced: blood. These receptors were taken from a woman aged 25 to 39 with Graves' hyperthyroidism.

This clonotype appeared a few times. This chain uses TRBV6-1 with TRBJ2-7; TRBD1 agrees at 7 bases. This CDR3 is 16 amino acids long. The V and J ends lost 5 bases and 4 bases, in that order; junction bases with no gene match: 14. CDR1 MNHNS and CDR2 SASEGT come from the germline V gene. The CDR3 loop reads CASSYAPRGQGYEQYF. For the CDR3, the DNA is TGTGCCAGCAGTTATGCCCCGAGGGGGCAAGGATACGAGCAGTACTTC.

The CDR3 loop reads CSARGGRVTYNEQFF. Here the CDR3 DNA reads TGCAGTGCTAGGGGAGGGAGGGTAACCTACAATGAGCAGTTCTTC. V is TRBV20-1 and J is TRBJ2-1, with 7 bases that match TRBD2. Unmatched junction bases numbered 7, after V lost 3 bases and J lost 2 bases. The germline CDR1 and CDR2 sequences are DFQATT and SNEGSKA (reference sequence). This CDR3 contains 15 residues.

This clonotype showed up just a few times. The V call is TRBV14, the J call TRBJ2-7; the match to TRBD2 covers 10 bases. The V gene's germline CDR1 is SGHDN and CDR2 FVKESK. The CDR3 contains 17 residues. Trimming removed 1 base from V and 3 bases from J; junction bases left unmatched: 9. The CDR3 nucleotides read TGTGCCAGCAGCCAAGGCGGGATTAGCGGGGGGCACTACGAGCAGTACTTC. This gives the protein CASSQGGISGGHYEQYF.

This clonotype came up many times. The rearrangement uses TRBV6-1 and TRBJ1-1, with a tentative D call TRBD1 (6 bases). The V and J ends lost 10 bases and 2 bases respectively, with 14 bases between them. This CDR3 spans 13 amino acids. Per the germline V gene, CDR1 is MNHNS and CDR2 is SASEGT. CDR3 amino acids: CATSMGGNTEAFF. CDR3 in DNA: TGTGCCACTAGCATGGGGGGCAACACTGAAGCTTTCTTT.

The chain combines TRBV7-9 with TRBJ1-2; the D gene is possibly TRBD1 (5 bases). V lost 5 bases, J lost 10 bases, and 17 bases lay in between. CDR3 size: 13 residues. Germline V lookup: CDR1 SEHNR, CDR2 FQNEAQ (reference sequence). This CDR3 reads CASSGRGIRDYTF. For the CDR3, the DNA is TGTGCCAGCAGCGGTAGGGGAATCCGGGACTACACCTTC.